A selection of T cell receptor beta chains follows, all from one sample in a study of shared clonotypes between healthy human individuals. Assay: immunoSEQ multiplex PCR; the TCRdb copy retains only in-frame clones and omits some. Among over 950,000 clones listed, 60% to 85% were seen once. The sequenced sample was memory CD4+ T cells from PBMCs. The receptor source for this set is a man aged 18 to 35 in good health. Some clones in this sample may be carry-over from other donors' samples. Each CDR3 is given with its conserved first and last residue. The order of the fields is J gene, D gene, clone size, V gene, CDR3 protein, CDR3 DNA. A D gene is named only where the DNA matches it firmly. Clone size, where shown, is once, few, many, or a class for clones that have expanded.

j_gene: TRBJ2-5; d_gene: TRBD2; abundance: once; v_gene: TRBV2; CDR3aa: CASSELRLAGVETQYF; CDR3nt: TGTGCCAGCAGTGAACTAAGACTAGCGGGAGTCGAGACCCAGTACTTC
j_gene: TRBJ1-1; d_gene: NA; abundance: NA; v_gene: TRBV20-1; CDR3aa: CSAGGSPEAFF; CDR3nt: TGCAGTGCTGGAGGGTCCCCTGAAGCTTTCTTT
j_gene: TRBJ2-5; d_gene: NA; abundance: many; v_gene: TRBV4-1; CDR3aa: CASSQGVGRTQETQYF; CDR3nt: TGCGCCAGCAGCCAAGGAGTCGGCCGGACCCAAGAGACCCAGTACTTC
j_gene: TRBJ2-1; d_gene: TRBD2; abundance: NA; v_gene: TRBV5-5; CDR3aa: CASSLLAGVNNEQFF; CDR3nt: TGTGCCAGCAGCCTACTAGCGGGAGTTAACAATGAGCAGTTCTTC
j_gene: TRBJ2-1; d_gene: TRBD2; abundance: NA; v_gene: TRBV2; CDR3aa: CATELGTSGRGEQFF; CDR3nt: TGTGCCACCGAATTGGGAACTAGCGGGAGAGGTGAGCAGTTCTTC
j_gene: TRBJ2-7; d_gene: TRBD2; abundance: NA; v_gene: TRBV5-1; CDR3aa: CASSTAWAGGPVEGNEQYF; CDR3nt: TGCGCCAGCAGCACCGCTTGGGCGGGAGGGCCTGTTGAGGGGAACGAGCAGTACTTC
j_gene: TRBJ2-7; d_gene: TRBD1; abundance: NA; v_gene: TRBV6-5; CDR3aa: CASSYRQGYEQYF; CDR3nt: TGTGCCAGCAGTTACAGACAGGGCTACGAGCAGTACTTC
j_gene: TRBJ1-5; d_gene: NA; abundance: few; v_gene: TRBV19; CDR3aa: CASSLGPSWGQPQHF; CDR3nt: TGTGCCAGTAGTTTGGGCCCCTCTTGGGGTCAGCCCCAGCATTTT
j_gene: TRBJ1-3; d_gene: NA; abundance: NA; v_gene: TRBV5-5; CDR3aa: CASSFWLEGNTIYF; CDR3nt: TGTGCCAGCAGCTTTTGGCTTGAAGGAAACACCATATATTTT
j_gene: TRBJ2-2; d_gene: NA; abundance: NA; v_gene: TRBV28; CDR3aa: CASSSGAPGELFF; CDR3nt: TGTGCCAGCAGTTCCGGGGCGCCCGGGGAGCTGTTTTTT
j_gene: TRBJ2-7; d_gene: TRBD2; abundance: NA; v_gene: TRBV6-1; CDR3aa: CATTRGGASYEQYF; CDR3nt: TGTGCCACCACCCGGGGGGGAGCCTCCTACGAGCAGTACTTC
j_gene: TRBJ1-2; d_gene: NA; abundance: NA; v_gene: TRBV29-1; CDR3aa: CSSSGGPYGYTF; CDR3nt: TGCAGCTCTTCCGGGGGCCCCTATGGCTACACCTTC
j_gene: TRBJ1-1; d_gene: NA; abundance: NA; v_gene: TRBV2; CDR3aa: CASSFYLPGTEAFF; CDR3nt: TGTGCCAGCAGTTTCTACCTCCCTGGGACTGAAGCTTTCTTT
j_gene: TRBJ1-2; d_gene: NA; abundance: NA; v_gene: TRBV7-9; CDR3aa: CASSLDGRAYGYTF; CDR3nt: TGTGCCAGCAGCTTGGACGGCCGGGCCTATGGCTACACCTTC
j_gene: TRBJ2-7; d_gene: NA; abundance: NA; v_gene: TRBV29-1; CDR3aa: CSVESRDHSYEQYF; CDR3nt: TGCAGCGTCGAGAGCAGGGACCACTCCTACGAGCAGTACTTC
j_gene: TRBJ2-7; d_gene: NA; abundance: NA; v_gene: TRBV7-9; CDR3aa: CASSWSAYEQYF; CDR3nt: TGTGCCAGCAGCTGGAGTGCCTACGAGCAGTACTTC
j_gene: TRBJ2-4; d_gene: NA; abundance: NA; v_gene: TRBV27; CDR3aa: CASSSYGPLTKNIQYF; CDR3nt: TGTGCCAGCAGTTCGTATGGACCTTTGACCAAAAACATTCAGTACTTC